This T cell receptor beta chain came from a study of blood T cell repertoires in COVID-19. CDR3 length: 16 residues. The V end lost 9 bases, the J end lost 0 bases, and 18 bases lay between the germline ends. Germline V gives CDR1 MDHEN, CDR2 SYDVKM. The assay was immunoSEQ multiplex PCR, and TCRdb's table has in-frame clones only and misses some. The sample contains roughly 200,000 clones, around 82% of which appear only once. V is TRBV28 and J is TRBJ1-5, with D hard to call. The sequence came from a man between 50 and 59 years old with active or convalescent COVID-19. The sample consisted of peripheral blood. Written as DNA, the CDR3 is TGTGCCAGAGCCCGGGTGGCACCCTATAGCAATCAGCCCCAGCATTTT. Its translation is CARARVAPYSNQPQHF.